The next 23 T cell receptor beta chains were all read from a single sample in a study of T cell changes during pregnancy in multiple sclerosis. Clones were read by immunoSEQ multiplex PCR, and TCRdb kept only the in-frame ones, dropping some. In the table there are roughly 37,000 clones, roughly nine tenths of which are singletons. Specimen: CD4+ T cells from peripheral blood mononuclear cells, collected in the second trimester of pregnancy. These receptors came from a female donor in good health, enrolled as a control in a pregnancy study.

This clone turned up a few times. The V call is TRBV5-6, the J call TRBJ1-1, with 9 positions matching TRBD1. The germline gives CDR1 SGHDT, CDR2 YYEEEE. Trimming took 4 bases from V and 1 from J; bases not matched to a gene: 5. This CDR3 is built from 15 residues. CDR3 loop: CASSGGTGRNTEAFF. CDR3 nucleotides: TGTGCCAGCAGCGGGGGGACAGGGCGGAACACTGAAGCTTTCTTT.

This chain joins TRBV2 and TRBJ2-5, with 12 nucleotides matching TRBD2. The CDR3 sequence is 19 residues long. The trim removed 2 bases at V and 5 bases at J, leaving 15 bases unmatched. Germline CDR1 is SNHLY and CDR2 is FYNNEI. CDR3 DNA: TGTGCCAGCAGTGAAAGGTCGGGGCTAGCGGGGGGGTTGAAGGAGACCCAGTACTTC. Translated, it gives CASSERSGLAGGLKETQYF.

The chain couples TRBV28 to TRBJ1-5; 9 positions agree with TRBD1. The CDR3 covers 16 residues. The germline V gene has CDR1 MDHEN and CDR2 SYDVKM. V lost 6 bases and J lost 1; bases outside the gene matches: 7. The CDR3 region has the DNA TGTGCCAGCAGACCTGACAGGGGGGGAAGCAATCAGCCCCAGCATTTT. Amino acid sequence: CASRPDRGGSNQPQHF.

The chain couples TRBV5-6 to TRBJ2-6; D ambiguous. The V and J ends lost 0 bases and 4 bases respectively, with 11 bases between them. CDR3 length: 16 residues. Germline-derived CDR1 and CDR2 are SGHDT and YYEEEE. Here the CDR3 DNA reads TGTGCCAGCAGCTTGGGGTACAGCACCGGGGCCAACGTCCTGACTTTC. Amino acids: CASSLGYSTGANVLTF.

In this sample, this clone turned up once. The rearrangement joins TRBV19 to TRBJ2-7; 10 nucleotides agree with TRBD2. Trimming removed 3 bases from V and 0 bases from J; junction bases left unmatched: 2. CDR3 length equals 15 residues. From germline, CDR1 is LNHDA and CDR2 SQIVND (reference sequence). CDR3 protein: CASSITSGTSYEQYF. The CDR3 nucleotides are TGTGCCAGTAGTATTACTAGCGGGACCTCCTACGAGCAGTACTTC.

This clone was detected only once. The J gene is TRBJ2-7, the V gene TRBV5-4; 14 bases are shared with TRBD2. The CDR3 loop spans 16 amino acids. V was clipped by 4 bases and J by 7 bases; unmatched bases: 10. Germline lookup yields CDR1 SGHNT and CDR2 YYREEE (reference sequence). CDR3 coding DNA: TGTGCCAGCAGCGGGGGGACTAGCGGGGGTTCTAGGGAGCAGTACTTC. Encoded protein: CASSGGTSGGSREQYF.

The rearrangement uses TRBV9 and TRBJ2-3; 7 bases agree with TRBD2. This CDR3 has 15 amino acids. The germline V gene encodes CDR1 SGDLS and CDR2 YYNGEE. Losses at the gene ends were 1 base for V and 2 bases for J; bases not matched to a gene: 4. The CDR3 DNA reads TGTGCCAGCAGCGTACTAGCGGCTTTCACAGATACGCAGTATTTT. Its translation: CASSVLAAFTDTQYF. Complete variable domain (other parts from reference TRBV9 and TRBJ2-3): DSGVTQTPKHLITATGQRVTLRCSPRSGDLSVYWYQQSLDQGLQFLIQYYNGEERAKGNILERFSAQQFPDLHSELNLSSLELGDSALYFCASSVLAAFTDTQYFGPGTRLTVL.

The chain recombines TRBV2 with TRBJ2-5, with D possibly TRBD2 on 6 matching bases. Near its end, the DNA agrees better with TRBJ2-7, so the J call may be wrong. This CDR3 is built from 13 residues. Germline V gene data show CDR1 as SNHLY and CDR2 as FYNNEI. The CDR3 reads CASSVGDFYEQYF. For the CDR3, the DNA is TGTGCCAGCAGTGTAGGGGACTTCTACGAGCAGTACTTC.

J is TRBJ2-3 and V is TRBV5-1; possible D gene TRBD2, 5 bases. The V end was cut by 1 base, the J end by 2 bases, with 8 bases between. Germline CDR1 reads SGHRS; CDR2 reads YFSETQ. The CDR3 covers 14 residues. The CDR3 protein is CASSLLATTDTQYF. DNA for the CDR3: TGCGCCAGCAGCTTGTTAGCGACCACAGATACGCAGTATTTT.

The gene calls are TRBV9 and TRBJ2-5, with a possible D match to TRBD2 (6 bases). The J call is doubtful: the DNA matches TRBJ2-7 better. The CDR3 consists of 14 residues. Looked up from germline, CDR1 is SGDLS and CDR2 is YYNGEE. The CDR3 region has the DNA TGTGCCAGCAGCCCCCTGGGGGGATCCTACGAGCAGTACTTC. Translating gives CASSPLGGSYEQYF.

CDR3 region: CASTKGGKNIQYF. The CDR3 nucleotides read TGTGCCAGCACGAAAGGGGGCAAAAACATTCAGTACTTC. The V and J genes are TRBV28 and TRBJ2-4, with D possibly TRBD1 on 6 matching bases. The length of the CDR3 is 13 residues. Trimming took 7 bases from V and 3 from J, leaving 10 bases between them. Germline values: CDR1 MDHEN, CDR2 SYDVKM.

This clone has more than one count but fewer than ten. The chain couples TRBV30 to TRBJ1-1; D perhaps matches TRBD1 (5 bases). The germline gives CDR1 GTSNPN, CDR2 SVGIG (reference sequence). The CDR3 spans 13 residues. Trimming took off 4 bases at V and 4 bases at J, with 13 bases between the two ends. In nucleotides, the CDR3 is TGTGCCTGGAAGAACCACGGGGGCACTGAAGCTTTCTTT. The encoded protein is CAWKNHGGTEAFF.

This clone has a single count. The chain combines TRBV7-8 with TRBJ2-7; no definite D call. Germline V lookup: CDR1 SGHVS, CDR2 FQNEAQ. The CDR3 covers 12 residues. Trimming shortened V by 5 bases and J by 7 bases, and 12 bases separated the two germline ends. The CDR3 here is CASSPPAVEQYF. The CDR3 DNA reads TGTGCCAGCAGCCCCCCTGCGGTGGAGCAGTACTTC.

This chain joins TRBV7-8 and TRBJ2-1; 13 positions match TRBD2. Trimming took 5 bases from V and 3 from J; bases not matched to a gene: 4. This CDR3 is 16 amino acids long. The germline gives CDR1 SGHVS, CDR2 FQNEAQ. The CDR3 coding sequence is TGTGCCAGCAGCCCGAGACTAGCGGGGGGCTACAATGAGCAGTTCTTC. As protein: CASSPRLAGGYNEQFF.

This clone was found a few times. The rearrangement links TRBV29-1 to TRBJ1-1; the match to TRBD1 covers 7 bases. Germline lookup yields CDR1 SQVTM and CDR2 ANQGSEA. This CDR3 has 13 amino acids. J was trimmed by 1 base and V by 5 bases; bases with no gene match: 4. CDR3 DNA: TGCAGCGTTTCACAGGGGACGAACACTGAAGCTTTCTTT. Amino acids: CSVSQGTNTEAFF.

The rearrangement links TRBV19 to TRBJ2-1; possible D gene TRBD1, 6 bases. In germline, CDR1 is LNHDA, CDR2 SQIVND (reference sequence). The V and J ends lost 8 bases and 3 bases respectively, with 8 bases between them. The CDR3 is 12 residues long. CDR3 DNA: TGTGCCAGTGTAGGGGGCTACAATGAGCAGTTCTTC. Protein sequence: CASVGGYNEQFF.

CDR3 sequence (DNA): TGTGCCTGGAGTGTACTCCCCGGGAACACTGAAGCTTTCTTT. Translation: CAWSVLPGNTEAFF. J is TRBJ1-1 and V is TRBV30; D not certain. V lost 0 bases and J 1 base, leaving 9 bases between the germline ends. This CDR3 has 14 amino acids. From germline, CDR1 is GTSNPN and CDR2 SVGIG (reference sequence).

The J gene is TRBJ1-2, the V gene TRBV11-2; D may be TRBD1 (5 bases). Germline V lookup: CDR1 SGHAT, CDR2 FQNNGV. The CDR3 contains 14 residues. V was trimmed by 3 bases and J by 4 bases, leaving 12 bases between them. This CDR3 is CASSLDGGGYGYTF. The CDR3 DNA follows: TGTGCCAGCAGCTTGGACGGCGGGGGCTATGGCTACACCTTC. The full variable domain, its missing parts supplied by reference TRBV11-2 and TRBJ1-2, is EAGVAQSPRYKIIEKRQSVAFWCNPISGHATLYWYQQILGQGPKLLIQFQNNGVVDDSQLPKDRFSAERLKGVDSTLKIQPAKLEDSAVYLCASSLDGGGYGYTFGSGTRLTVV.

V is TRBV2 and J is TRBJ1-4; 10 nucleotides match TRBD1. This CDR3 spans 14 amino acids. Germline values: CDR1 SNHLY, CDR2 FYNNEI. Germline trimming cut 7 bases from V and 5 bases from J; bases unmatched to any gene: 4. CDR3 sequence (DNA): TGTGCCAGCACCGTGGACAGGGGGAATGAAAAACTGTTTTTT. This sequence encodes CASTVDRGNEKLFF. The whole variable domain, remainder taken from reference TRBV2 and TRBJ1-4, is EPEVTQTPSHQVTQMGQEVILRCVPISNHLYFYWYRQILGQKVEFLVSFYNNEISEKSEIFDDQFSVERPDGSNFTLKIRSTKLEDSAMYFCASTVDRGNEKLFFGSGTQLSVL.

This chain joins TRBV6-6 and TRBJ2-7; 9 positions agree with TRBD2. CDR3 size: 16 residues. Germline trimming cut 2 bases from V and 3 bases from J; bases unmatched to any gene: 8. CDR1 is MNHNY and CDR2 is SVGAGI in the germline V gene (reference sequence). In DNA form, the CDR3 reads TGTGCCAGCAGTTACCCCGCGGGAGGGGGAAGCTACGAGCAGTACTTC. Amino acids: CASSYPAGGGSYEQYF.

The rearrangement links TRBV6-1 to TRBJ2-5, with a tentative D call TRBD1 (5 bases). The germline gives CDR1 MNHNS, CDR2 SASEGT. This CDR3 is 16 amino acids long. V was trimmed by 0 bases and J by 4 bases, leaving 15 bases between them. The CDR3 bases are TGTGCCAGCAGTGAAGCTACAGGTCAAGATGGAGAGACCCAGTACTTC. Amino acids: CASSEATGQDGETQYF.

The V and J genes are TRBV18 and TRBJ1-1; perhaps TRBD1 as D (6 bases). Germline-derived CDR1 and CDR2 are KGHSH and LQKENI. V was cut by 3 bases and J by 0 bases, with 11 bases left in between. This CDR3 is 15 amino acids long. The CDR3 loop reads CASSPRTAMNTEAFF. The CDR3 bases are TGTGCCAGCTCACCGCGGACAGCCATGAACACTGAAGCTTTCTTT.

This chain connects TRBV30 to TRBJ1-3; no firm D call. CDR1 and CDR2 from the germline V gene are GTSNPN and SVGIG (reference sequence). With 5 bases removed from V and 2 bases from J, the gap between germline ends came to 10 bases. The CDR3 length is 13 residues. The DNA for the CDR3 is TGTGCCTGGGCCCCCCAGACTGGAAACACCATATATTTT. Translating gives CAWAPQTGNTIYF.